These 18 T cell receptor beta chains originate from one sample sequenced in a study of blood T cell repertoires in COVID-19. Clones were sequenced by immunoSEQ multiplex PCR, and TCRdb holds only the in-frame ones, with some missing. Here the sample spans hundreds of thousands of clones, nearly 90% being singletons. Sequenced sample: peripheral blood. The origin of the receptors is a woman aged 30 to 39 with COVID-19, enrolled during active disease.

The rearrangement joins TRBV7-2 to TRBJ1-2; the D gene is possibly TRBD1 (6 bases). Germline-derived CDR1 and CDR2 are SGHTA and FQGNSA. The CDR3 extends over 14 amino acids. Trimming removed 3 bases at V and 4 bases at J, with 12 bases between. CDR3 amino acids: CASSFSGVTYGYTF. The CDR3 region has the DNA TGTGCCAGCAGCTTTTCAGGGGTGACCTATGGCTACACCTTC.

This clone has a handful of counts. CDR3 amino acids: CASKTRGRWGTIEAFF. Here the CDR3 DNA reads TGTGCCAGCAAGACCCGCGGGAGGTGGGGGACGATCGAAGCTTTCTTT. This sequence joins TRBV28 and TRBJ1-1; D is perhaps TRBD1 (5 bases). The V gene lost 7 bases and the J gene lost 8 bases, with 26 bases spanning the gap. Germline loops: CDR1 MDHEN, CDR2 SYDVKM. This CDR3 contains 16 residues.

Details on this clone: At one end, the junction sequence differs from germline, possibly due to a read error. The V gene is TRBV25-1, the J gene TRBJ2-3; 10 bases line up with TRBD2. The CDR3 is made up of 16 amino acids. Germline V CDR1 and CDR2: MGHDK, SYGVNS. DNA for the CDR3: TGTGTCAGCAGTGAACCTCTAGCGGGGGGCACAGATACGCAGTATTTT. Translation gives CVSSEPLAGGTDTQYF.

The chain couples TRBV5-1 to TRBJ2-5; 12 bases map to TRBD2. V dropped 5 bases and J dropped 4; count of bases not matched to a gene: 15. The length of the CDR3 is 18 residues. Germline values: CDR1 SGHRS, CDR2 YFSETQ. The CDR3 bases are TGCGCCAGCAGGGAGGGGACTAGCGGGCCCATATTAGGAGAGACCCAGTACTTC. Translated, it gives CASREGTSGPILGETQYF.

The J gene is TRBJ2-2, the V gene TRBV2; possibly TRBD2 for D (5 bases). There are 14 residues in the CDR3. Germline CDR1 is SNHLY and CDR2 is FYNNEI. The V and J ends lost 6 bases and 6 bases respectively, with 14 bases between them. The CDR3 here is CASRQEVSAGELFF. The DNA for the CDR3 is TGTGCCAGCAGGCAGGAGGTCTCGGCCGGGGAGCTGTTTTTT.

The chain joins TRBV28 to TRBJ1-2, with D maybe TRBD1 (6 bases). CDR1 and CDR2 from the germline V gene are MDHEN and SYDVKM. Trimming pared 6 bases from V and 0 bases from J, leaving 11 bases between. This CDR3 comprises 14 residues. CDR3: CASRLQGTNYGYTF. Here the CDR3 DNA reads TGTGCCAGCAGGCTACAGGGCACTAACTATGGCTACACCTTC.

The V and J genes are TRBV29-1 and TRBJ2-3; no firm D call. The germline gives CDR1 SQVTM, CDR2 ANQGSEA. This CDR3 has 11 amino acids. V lost 1 base and J lost 4, with 3 bases in between. The CDR3 protein is CSVEVSDTQYF. Written as DNA, the CDR3 is TGCAGCGTTGAAGTCTCAGATACGCAGTATTTT.

V usage is TRBV19 and J usage is TRBJ2-1; no clear D gene. V was clipped by 2 bases and J by 3 bases, with 5 bases between them. Germline V gene sequence: CDR1 LNHDA, CDR2 SQIVND (reference sequence). This CDR3 is 13 amino acids long. The CDR3 reads CASSILDYNEQFF. CDR3 sequence (DNA): TGTGCCAGTAGTATACTAGACTACAATGAGCAGTTCTTC.

DNA of the CDR3: TGCGCCAGCAGCTTAACAGGGGTCTCACCCCTCCACTTT. Protein: CASSLTGVSPLHF. J is TRBJ1-6 and V is TRBV5-1; TRBD1 agrees at 7 bases. The J segment lost 10 bases and the V segment lost 2 bases, leaving 3 bases of the junction unmatched. Germline loops: CDR1 SGHRS, CDR2 YFSETQ. This CDR3 comprises 13 residues.

The rearrangement uses TRBV29-1 and TRBJ2-1; 15 bases agree with TRBD2. CDR3 length: 19 amino acids. After removal of 1 base from V and 5 bases from J, the junction contained 12 bases not matched to a gene. The V gene's germline CDR1 is SQVTM and CDR2 ANQGSEA. In DNA form, the CDR3 reads TGCAGCGTTGAAGGGACTAGCGGGGGGGCCATCAAAAAAGACAATGAGCAGTTCTTC. Translation: CSVEGTSGGAIKKDNEQFF.

The rearrangement uses TRBV6-5 and TRBJ2-5, with 10 bases identical to TRBD2. CDR1 is MNHEY and CDR2 is SVGAGI in the germline V gene. This CDR3 is 16 amino acids long. Trimming took 0 bases from V and 4 from J; bases not matched to a gene: 5. CDR3 coding DNA: TGTGCCAGCAGTTACTCAGCGGGGGGGCTTAGAGAGACCCAGTACTTC. Encoded protein: CASSYSAGGLRETQYF.

This clone was detected once. The rearrangement uses TRBV19 and TRBJ2-7, with D tentatively TRBD1 (6 bases). The CDR3 has 13 residues. CDR1 LNHDA and CDR2 SQIVND come from the germline V gene (reference sequence). Trimming shortened V by 8 bases and J by 4 bases, and 15 bases separated the two germline ends. The CDR3 loop reads CASSPDSRYEQYF. The CDR3 DNA reads TGTGCCAGTTCCCCGGACAGCCGGTACGAGCAGTACTTC.

The chain couples TRBV4-1 to TRBJ1-3; possibly TRBD1 for D (5 bases). With 0 bases removed from V and 3 bases from J, the gap between germline ends came to 6 bases. CDR1 MGHRA and CDR2 YSYEKL come from the germline V gene. This CDR3 comprises 14 residues. CDR3 amino acids: CASSQDRDGNTIYF. CDR3 coding DNA: TGCGCCAGCAGCCAAGACAGGGATGGAAACACCATATATTTT.

This clone was seen once. The chain joins TRBV5-6 to TRBJ1-2, with unresolved D. The germline V and J ends were trimmed by 7 bases and 6 bases, with 13 bases remaining between them. The CDR3 spans 12 residues. Germline V gene data show CDR1 as SGHDT and CDR2 as YYEEEE. CDR3 residues: CASATGYNGYTF. The CDR3 nucleotides read TGTGCCAGCGCCACGGGTTACAATGGCTACACCTTC.

This sequence joins TRBV2 and TRBJ1-6; tentative D call: TRBD1 (5 bases). CDR1 is SNHLY, CDR2 FYNNEI, per germline. The CDR3 extends over 12 amino acids. V dropped 4 bases and J dropped 15 bases, with 13 bases sitting between them. The CDR3: CASSGPGGSLHF. In nucleotides, the CDR3 is TGTGCCAGCAGTGGACCGGGGGGGAGCCTCCACTTT.

A note on this clone: Other DNA sequences in this specimen translate into the identical CDR3. V gene TRBV6-5 combines with J gene TRBJ1-2; perhaps TRBD1 as D (5 bases). Germline lookup yields CDR1 MNHEY and CDR2 SVGAGI. With 0 bases removed from V and 3 bases from J, the gap between germline ends came to 8 bases. The CDR3 has 14 residues. CDR3 DNA sequence: TGTGCCAGCAGTTACTCTGGAGGGGACTATGGCTACACCTTC. As protein: CASSYSGGDYGYTF.

The rearrangement uses TRBV11-3 and TRBJ2-1, with D perhaps TRBD1 (6 bases). Germline assignment: CDR1 SGHNT and CDR2 YENEEA. This CDR3 has 14 residues. Trimming shortened V by 4 bases and J by 6 bases, and 13 bases separated the two germline ends. CDR3 in amino acids: CASSSPGQPNEQFF. The CDR3 coding sequence is TGTGCCAGCAGCTCGCCGGGACAACCCAATGAGCAGTTCTTC. Full variable domain (outside the CDR3, taken from reference TRBV11-3 and TRBJ2-1): EAGVVQSPRYKIIEKKQPVAFWCNPISGHNTLYWYLQNLGQGPELLIRYENEEAVDDSQLPKDRFSAERLKGVDSTLKIQPAELGDSAVYLCASSSPGQPNEQFFGPGTRLTVL.

V is TRBV3-1 (or the pseudogene TRBV3-2) and J is TRBJ2-3; a possible D gene is TRBD1 (5 bases). Deletions cut 1 base from V and 0 bases from J, with 17 bases between. CDR3 length equals 18 residues. Germline loops: CDR1 LGHDT, CDR2 YNNKEL (reference sequence). The CDR3 nucleotides read TGTGCCAGCAGCCAAGTGGCAGGGTCCTCTTCTAGCACAGATACGCAGTATTTT. It yields the protein CASSQVAGSSSSTDTQYF.